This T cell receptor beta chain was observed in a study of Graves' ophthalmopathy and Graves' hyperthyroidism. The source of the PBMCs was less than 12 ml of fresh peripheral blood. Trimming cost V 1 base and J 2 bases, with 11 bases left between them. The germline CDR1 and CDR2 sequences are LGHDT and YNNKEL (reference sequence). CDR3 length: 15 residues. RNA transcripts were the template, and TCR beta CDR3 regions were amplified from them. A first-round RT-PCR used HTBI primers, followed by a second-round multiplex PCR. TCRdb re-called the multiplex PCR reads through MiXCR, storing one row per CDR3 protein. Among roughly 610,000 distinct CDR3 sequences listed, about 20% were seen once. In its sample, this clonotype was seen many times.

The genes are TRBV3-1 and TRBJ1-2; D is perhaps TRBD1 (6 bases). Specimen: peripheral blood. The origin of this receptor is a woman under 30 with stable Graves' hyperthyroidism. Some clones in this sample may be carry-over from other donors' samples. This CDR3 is CASSQGTVGNYGYTF. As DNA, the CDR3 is TGTGCCAGCAGCCAAGGGACAGTGGGGAACTATGGCTACACCTTC.